Following are 25 T cell receptor beta chains from one sample sequenced in a study of cytomegalovirus exposure and HLA in healthy donors. Produced via immunoSEQ multiplex PCR; TCRdb's table is partial and in-frame only. The repertoire holds roughly 200,000 clones, with around 80% as singletons. Sequencing was carried out using PBMCs. Every receptor here comes from a woman aged 25-40 years in good health and CMV-seronegative.

The chain employs TRBV19 and TRBJ2-1; 8 nucleotides agree with TRBD2. With V trimmed by 4 bases and J by 6 bases, 17 bases remained unmatched. Germline V lookup: CDR1 LNHDA, CDR2 SQIVND (reference sequence). The CDR3 runs 18 residues. CDR3 loop: CASSTGGGRRGLGNEQFF. In nucleotides, the CDR3 is TGTGCCAGTAGTACCGGTGGCGGGAGGAGAGGGCTAGGCAATGAGCAGTTCTTC.

This sequence joins TRBV5-1 and TRBJ2-1, with 10 bases matching TRBD2. V dropped 0 bases and J dropped 6; count of bases not matched to a gene: 6. Germline V gene sequence: CDR1 SGHRS, CDR2 YFSETQ. The CDR3 covers 16 residues. The CDR3 bases are TGCGCCAGCAGCTTGGATTCGAGCGGGAGGGGCAATGAGCAGTTCTTC. Its protein is CASSLDSSGRGNEQFF.

The genes are TRBV4-2 and TRBJ1-4; the match to TRBD1 covers 9 bases. The CDR3 is 16 residues long. The V gene end was trimmed by 7 bases and the J gene end by 1 base; junction bases not matched to a gene: 7. Germline CDR1 and CDR2: LGHNA and YNFKEQ. CDR3 bases: TGTGCCAGCAACACAGGGGGCGCGAGAACTAATGAAAAACTGTTTTTT. Its translation is CASNTGGARTNEKLFF.

This chain connects TRBV10-2 to TRBJ2-1; 10 nucleotides match TRBD2. This CDR3 region has 16 residues. The V segment lost 4 bases and the J segment 0 bases; nucleotides outside the gene matches: 3. Germline CDR1 is WSHSY and CDR2 is SAAADI. The CDR3 coding sequence is TGCGCCAGCAGTGTGGTAGCGGGGGGCTCCTACAATGAGCAGTTCTTC. It is translated as CASSVVAGGSYNEQFF.

V and J are TRBV9 and TRBJ2-3; 7 positions agree with TRBD2. V was pared by 3 bases and J by 0 bases, with 1 base of the junction left unmatched. This CDR3 has 14 residues. Germline V gene data show CDR1 as SGDLS and CDR2 as YYNGEE. This chain's CDR3 is CASSGTRSTDTQYF. The CDR3 region has the DNA TGTGCCAGCAGCGGGACTAGGAGCACAGATACGCAGTATTTT.

The chain links TRBV28 to TRBJ2-7, with 11 bases that match TRBD1. The CDR3 length is 15 residues. Germline loops: CDR1 MDHEN, CDR2 SYDVKM. V shed 2 bases, J shed 3 bases, and the junction held 3 bases outside the gene matches. CDR3 residues: CASSLMGQGDYEQYF. The DNA for the CDR3 is TGTGCCAGCAGTTTAATGGGACAGGGGGACTACGAGCAGTACTTC.

A single count supports this clone. The V and J genes are TRBV10-2 and TRBJ2-1, with D hard to call. Between the trimmed V and J ends, which lost 2 bases and 4 bases, there was a span of 3 bases. The CDR3 is made up of 12 amino acids. Germline V gives CDR1 WSHSY, CDR2 SAAADI. The CDR3 DNA reads TGCGCCAGCAGTGAGGCGTACAATGAGCAGTTCTTC. It specifies CASSEAYNEQFF.

In this sample, this clone turned up once. The identical CDR3 is also encoded by other nucleotide sequences in the sample. The chain recombines TRBV30 with TRBJ1-5, with D hard to call. Germline V lookup: CDR1 GTSNPN, CDR2 SVGIG (reference sequence). Deletions cut 5 bases from V and 1 base from J, with 6 bases between. The CDR3 spans 12 residues. As DNA, the CDR3 is TGTGCCTGGGGACTGAGCAATCAGCCCCAGCATTTT. Its translation is CAWGLSNQPQHF.

This clone came up once. The CDR3 DNA reads TGTGCCAGCAGCCCGACAGGGTGGGGCAATCAGCCCCAGCATTTT. Residues: CASSPTGWGNQPQHF. This sequence joins TRBV2 and TRBJ1-5, with 7 bases fitting TRBD1. The V gene's germline CDR1 is SNHLY and CDR2 FYNNEI. The CDR3 sequence is 15 residues long. V lost 6 bases and J lost 2; bases outside the gene matches: 7. The full variable domain, in which reference TRBV2 and TRBJ1-5 provide the parts outside the CDR3, is EPEVTQTPSHQVTQMGQEVILRCVPISNHLYFYWYRQILGQKVEFLVSFYNNEISEKSEIFDDQFSVERPDGSNFTLKIRSTKLEDSAMYFCASSPTGWGNQPQHFGDGTRLSIL.

Only one count was recorded for this clone. V gene TRBV15 combines with J gene TRBJ2-7; TRBD1 might be the D (5 bases). CDR3 size: 15 residues. The germline V gene encodes CDR1 LNHNV and CDR2 YYDKDF (reference sequence). V was clipped by 0 bases and J by 4 bases, with 13 bases between them. This CDR3 is CATSRDRQGNYEQYF. The CDR3 DNA reads TGTGCCACCAGCAGAGATAGGCAGGGAAATTACGAGCAGTACTTC. Combining the CDR3 with reference TRBV15 and TRBJ2-7 gives the whole variable domain DAMVIQNPRYQVTQFGKPVTLSCSQTLNHNVMYWYQQKSSQAPKLLFHYYDKDFNNEADTPDNFQSRRPNTSFCFLDIRSPGLGDTAMYLCATSRDRQGNYEQYFGPGTRLTVT.

The genes are TRBV20-1 and TRBJ2-1; D perhaps matches TRBD2 (6 bases). Trimming took off 5 bases at V and 7 bases at J, with 9 bases between the two ends. CDR1 and CDR2 (germline): DFQATT, SNEGSKA (reference sequence). The CDR3 has 11 amino acids. CDR3 region: CSAFSGNEQFF. DNA for the CDR3: TGCAGTGCTTTCAGCGGGAATGAGCAGTTCTTC.

The V call is TRBV7-2, the J call TRBJ2-1; 9 nucleotides align to TRBD2. The V gene's germline CDR1 is SGHTA and CDR2 FQGNSA. The ends lost 2 bases at V and 8 bases at J; junction bases unmatched: 10. The CDR3 has 16 residues. The DNA of the CDR3 is TGTGCCAGCAGCTTAACCAGCGGGGGGCGCGGGGATGAGCAGTTCTTC. It translates to CASSLTSGGRGDEQFF. The full variable domain, its missing parts supplied by reference TRBV7-2 and TRBJ2-1, is GAGVSQSPSNKVTEKGKDVELRCDPISGHTALYWYRQSLGQGLEFLIYFQGNSAPDKSGLPSDRFSAERTGGSVSTLTIQRTQQEDSAVYLCASSLTSGGRGDEQFFGPGTRLTVL.

CDR3 amino acids: CASFSSGNTIYF. The CDR3 coding sequence is TGTGCCAGTTTTAGCTCTGGAAACACCATATATTTT. This chain uses TRBV6-5 with TRBJ1-3, with unresolved D. V was shortened by 9 bases and J by 0 bases, with 6 bases between the two germline ends. Germline V gives CDR1 MNHEY, CDR2 SVGAGI. The CDR3 runs 12 residues.

The chain has TRBV7-8 and TRBJ2-7; TRBD2 aligns across 11 bases. This CDR3 spans 16 amino acids. The J segment lost 4 bases and the V segment lost 1 base, leaving 6 bases of the junction unmatched. In germline, CDR1 is SGHVS, CDR2 FQNEAQ. CDR3 region: CASSLVVTSGGYEQYF. CDR3 bases: TGTGCCAGCAGCTTAGTAGTAACTAGCGGGGGATACGAGCAGTACTTC.

V is TRBV12-5 and J is TRBJ1-1; TRBD1 aligns across 10 bases. This CDR3 has 14 amino acids. Germline CDR1 and CDR2: LGHNT and FRNRAP. With 1 base clipped from V and 5 bases from J, the junction kept 1 base outside the gene matches. The DNA of the CDR3 is TGTGCTAGTGGTTTGGGACAGGGGGCTACTGAAGCTTTCTTT. Translated, it gives CASGLGQGATEAFF. Drawing the rest from reference TRBV12-5 and TRBJ1-1, the complete variable domain is DARVTQTPRHKVTEMGQEVTMRCQPILGHNTVFWYRQTMMQGLELLAYFRNRAPLDDSGMPKDRFSAEMPDATLATLKIQPSEPRDSAVYFCASGLGQGATEAFFGQGTRLTVV.

The chain links TRBV19 to TRBJ2-6; 8 nucleotides line up with TRBD1. Germline CDR1 and CDR2: LNHDA and SQIVND (reference sequence). The CDR3 sequence is 17 residues long. The trim removed 5 bases at V and 0 bases at J, leaving 6 bases unmatched. The CDR3 nucleotides read TGTGCCAGTAGTCTGACAGGGGTCAGCTCTGGGGCCAACGTCCTGACTTTC. Protein: CASSLTGVSSGANVLTF.

The chain employs TRBV4-2 and TRBJ1-2, with a tentative D call TRBD1 (5 bases). Deletions cut 1 base from V and 3 bases from J, with 9 bases between. Germline values: CDR1 LGHNA, CDR2 YNFKEQ. CDR3 length: 14 amino acids. The CDR3 here is CASSQGRDYYGYTF. In DNA form, the CDR3 reads TGTGCCAGCAGCCAAGGGCGGGACTACTATGGCTACACCTTC.

The chain recombines TRBV27 with TRBJ2-3; 7 positions agree with TRBD2. Germline CDR1 MNHEY, CDR2 SMNVEV (reference sequence). The CDR3 is 15 residues long. V shed 5 bases, J shed 0 bases, and the junction held 5 bases outside the gene matches. CDR3 in DNA: TGTGCCAGCAGTCCACCGGGACTAAGCACAGATACGCAGTATTTT. Residues: CASSPPGLSTDTQYF.

V and J are TRBV7-9 and TRBJ1-1, with D perhaps matching TRBD1 (5 bases). The CDR3 sequence is 14 residues long. Germline V gene lookup returns CDR1 SEHNR and CDR2 FQNEAQ (reference sequence). Trimming pared 5 bases from V and 0 bases from J, leaving 10 bases between. This CDR3 reads CASSTGTMNTEAFF. The CDR3 nucleotides read TGTGCCAGCAGCACAGGTACCATGAACACTGAAGCTTTCTTT.

The chain joins TRBV30 to TRBJ1-4, with D possibly matching TRBD1 (5 bases). Looked up from germline, CDR1 is GTSNPN and CDR2 is SVGIG (reference sequence). The CDR3 loop spans 15 amino acids. The V end lost 4 bases, the J end lost 3 bases, and 15 bases lay between the germline ends. CDR3 sequence: CAWKGREHSNEKLFF. The CDR3 DNA is TGTGCCTGGAAGGGGAGGGAACATTCTAATGAAAAACTGTTTTTT.

The chain couples TRBV6-6 to TRBJ2-3; D may be TRBD2 (5 bases). The germline V gene has CDR1 MNHNY and CDR2 SVGAGI (reference sequence). V was trimmed by 2 bases and J by 2 bases, leaving 8 bases between them. The CDR3 covers 14 residues. The CDR3 DNA is TGTGCCAGCAGTTACGTAGCGACCACAGATACGCAGTATTTT. Its translation: CASSYVATTDTQYF.

This clone came up a few times. Here the CDR3 DNA reads TGTGCCAGCAGCTTATCACAGGGGTCAGATACGCAGTATTTT. Protein sequence: CASSLSQGSDTQYF. V is TRBV7-9 and J is TRBJ2-3; 7 bases are shared with TRBD1. V shed 2 bases, J shed 4 bases, and the junction held 3 bases outside the gene matches. Germline V gives CDR1 SEHNR, CDR2 FQNEAQ (reference sequence). The CDR3 is 14 residues long.

The J gene is TRBJ2-1, the V gene TRBV6-1, with 10 positions matching TRBD2. This CDR3 contains 15 residues. CDR1 is MNHNS and CDR2 is SASEGT in the germline V gene. V was pared by 4 bases and J by 3 bases, with 3 bases of the junction left unmatched. The CDR3 bases are TGTGCCAGCAGTGTTAGCGGGGGGTACTACAATGAGCAGTTCTTC. Its protein is CASSVSGGYYNEQFF.

This clone was seen a single time. The genes are TRBV18 and TRBJ1-2; 9 bases match TRBD1. V was pared by 1 base and J by 8 bases, with 8 bases of the junction left unmatched. CDR1 and CDR2 from the germline V gene are KGHSH and LQKENI. The CDR3 is 15 residues long. CDR3 DNA: TGTGCCAGCTCACCACTCCCACAGGGGGCGCGAGGCTACACCTTC. Protein sequence: CASSPLPQGARGYTF. Using reference TRBV18 and TRBJ1-2 for the parts outside the CDR3, the full variable domain is NAGVMQNPRHLVRRRGQEARLRCSPMKGHSHVYWYRQLPEEGLKFMVYLQKENIIDESGMPKERFSAEFPKEGPSILRIQQVVRGDSAAYFCASSPLPQGARGYTFGSGTRLTVV.

The chain joins TRBV28 to TRBJ1-1, with 10 nucleotides matching TRBD1. The V segment lost 2 bases and the J segment 4 bases; nucleotides outside the gene matches: 7. Germline V gene sequence: CDR1 MDHEN, CDR2 SYDVKM. The CDR3 is made up of 16 amino acids. The CDR3 DNA sequence: TGTGCCAGCAGTTTAAGCCCGGGACAGGGGATCACTGAAGCTTTCTTT. Protein sequence: CASSLSPGQGITEAFF.